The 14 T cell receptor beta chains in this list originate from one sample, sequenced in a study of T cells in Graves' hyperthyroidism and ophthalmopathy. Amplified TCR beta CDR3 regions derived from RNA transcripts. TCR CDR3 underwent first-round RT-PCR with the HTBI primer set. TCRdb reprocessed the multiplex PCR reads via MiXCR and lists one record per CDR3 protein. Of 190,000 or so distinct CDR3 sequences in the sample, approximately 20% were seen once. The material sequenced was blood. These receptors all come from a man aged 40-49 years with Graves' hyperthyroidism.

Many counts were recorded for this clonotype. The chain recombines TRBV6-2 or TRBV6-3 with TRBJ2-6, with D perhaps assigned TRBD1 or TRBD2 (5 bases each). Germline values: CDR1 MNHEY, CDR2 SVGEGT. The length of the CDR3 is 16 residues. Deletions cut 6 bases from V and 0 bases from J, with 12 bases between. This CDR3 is CASRTGRPSGANVLTF. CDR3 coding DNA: TGTGCCAGCAGGACGGGACGCCCCTCTGGGGCCAACGTCCTGACTTTC.

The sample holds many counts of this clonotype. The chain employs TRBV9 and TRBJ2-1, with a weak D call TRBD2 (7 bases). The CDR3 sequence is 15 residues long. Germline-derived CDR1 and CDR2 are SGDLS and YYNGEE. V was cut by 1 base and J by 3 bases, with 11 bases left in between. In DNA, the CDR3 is TGTGCCAGCAGCGTAATGGGGGGGCTCTACAATGAGCAGTTCTTC. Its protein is CASSVMGGLYNEQFF.

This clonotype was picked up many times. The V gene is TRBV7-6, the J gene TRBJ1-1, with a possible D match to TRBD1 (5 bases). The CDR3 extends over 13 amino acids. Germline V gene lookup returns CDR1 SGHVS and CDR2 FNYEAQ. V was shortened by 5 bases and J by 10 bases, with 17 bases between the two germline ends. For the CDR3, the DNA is TGTGCCAGCAGCCAATCGAGGGGCCACCCAGCTTTCTTT. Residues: CASSQSRGHPAFF.

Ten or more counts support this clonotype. The CDR3 sequence is CASSLGTAYLEAFF. The CDR3 DNA reads as TGTGCCAGCAGCTTAGGGACAGCTTACCTTGAAGCTTTCTTT. This sequence joins TRBV11-2 and TRBJ1-1; D is possibly TRBD1 (6 bases). CDR3 length: 14 residues. Trimming cost V 1 base and J 7 bases, with 13 bases left between them. The germline gives CDR1 SGHAT, CDR2 FQNNGV. Drawing the rest from reference TRBV11-2 and TRBJ1-1, the complete variable domain is EAGVAQSPRYKIIEKRQSVAFWCNPISGHATLYWYQQILGQGPKLLIQFQNNGVVDDSQLPKDRFSAERLKGVDSTLKIQPAKLEDSAVYLCASSLGTAYLEAFFGQGTRLTVV.

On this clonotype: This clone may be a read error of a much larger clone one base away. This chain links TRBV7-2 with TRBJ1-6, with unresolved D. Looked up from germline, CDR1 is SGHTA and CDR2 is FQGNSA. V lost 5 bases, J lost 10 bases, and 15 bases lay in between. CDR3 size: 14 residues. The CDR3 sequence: CASSLEGFGSPLHF. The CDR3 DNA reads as TGTGCCAGCAGCCTTGAAGGGTTTGGATCACCCCTCCACTTT.

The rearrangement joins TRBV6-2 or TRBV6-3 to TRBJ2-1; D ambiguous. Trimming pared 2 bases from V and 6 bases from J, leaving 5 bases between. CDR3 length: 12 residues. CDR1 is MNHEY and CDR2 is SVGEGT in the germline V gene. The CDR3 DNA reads TGTGCCAGCAGTTACGACGTCAATGAGCAGTTCTTC. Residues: CASSYDVNEQFF.

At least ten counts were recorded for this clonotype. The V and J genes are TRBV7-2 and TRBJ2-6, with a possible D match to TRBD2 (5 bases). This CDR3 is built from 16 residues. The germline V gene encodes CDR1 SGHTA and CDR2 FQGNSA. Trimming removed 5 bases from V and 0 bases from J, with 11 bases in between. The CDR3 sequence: CASSPRVLSGANVLTF. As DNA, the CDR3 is TGTGCCAGCAGCCCGAGGGTTCTCTCTGGGGCCAACGTCCTGACTTTC.

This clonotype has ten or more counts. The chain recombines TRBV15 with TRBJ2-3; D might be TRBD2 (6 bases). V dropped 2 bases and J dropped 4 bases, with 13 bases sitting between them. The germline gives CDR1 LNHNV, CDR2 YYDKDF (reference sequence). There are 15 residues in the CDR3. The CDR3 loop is CATSRRDSRADTQYF. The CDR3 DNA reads TGTGCCACCAGCAGACGGGACTCCCGGGCAGATACGCAGTATTTT.

This CDR3 reads CASSLGLAGAYNEQFF. As DNA, the CDR3 is TGTGCCAGCAGCTTAGGACTAGCGGGGGCCTACAATGAGCAGTTCTTC. The V call is TRBV7-2, the J call TRBJ2-1; 12 bases fit TRBD2. Trimming removed 1 base from V and 2 bases from J; junction bases left unmatched: 0. The CDR3 runs 16 residues. Germline values: CDR1 SGHTA, CDR2 FQGNSA. The full variable domain, in which reference TRBV7-2 and TRBJ2-1 provide the parts outside the CDR3, is GAGVSQSPSNKVTEKGKDVELRCDPISGHTALYWYRQSLGQGLEFLIYFQGNSAPDKSGLPSDRFSAERTGGSVSTLTIQRTQQEDSAVYLCASSLGLAGAYNEQFFGPGTRLTVL.

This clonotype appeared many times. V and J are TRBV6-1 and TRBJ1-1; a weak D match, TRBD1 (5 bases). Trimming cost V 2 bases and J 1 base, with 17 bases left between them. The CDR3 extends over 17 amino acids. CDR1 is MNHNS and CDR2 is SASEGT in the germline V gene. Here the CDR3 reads CASSEIISGGKNTEAFF. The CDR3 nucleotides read TGTGCCAGCAGTGAAATTATTTCGGGGGGGAAGAACACTGAAGCTTTCTTT.

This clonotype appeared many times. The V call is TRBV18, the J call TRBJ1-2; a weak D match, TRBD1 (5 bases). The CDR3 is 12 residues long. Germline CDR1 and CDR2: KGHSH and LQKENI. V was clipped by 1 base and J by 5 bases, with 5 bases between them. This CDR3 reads CASSPQGYGYTF. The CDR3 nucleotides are TGTGCCAGCTCACCACAGGGGTATGGCTACACCTTC. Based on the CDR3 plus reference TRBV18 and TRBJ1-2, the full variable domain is NAGVMQNPRHLVRRRGQEARLRCSPMKGHSHVYWYRQLPEEGLKFMVYLQKENIIDESGMPKERFSAEFPKEGPSILRIQQVVRGDSAAYFCASSPQGYGYTFGSGTRLTVV.

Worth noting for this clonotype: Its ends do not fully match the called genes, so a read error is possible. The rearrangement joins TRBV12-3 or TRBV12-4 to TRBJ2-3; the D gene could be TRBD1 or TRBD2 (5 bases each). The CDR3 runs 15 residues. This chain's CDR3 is CASSLDVGGGDMQYF. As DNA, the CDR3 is TGTGCCAGCAGTTTAGACGTTGGTGGGGGAGATATGCAGTATTTT.

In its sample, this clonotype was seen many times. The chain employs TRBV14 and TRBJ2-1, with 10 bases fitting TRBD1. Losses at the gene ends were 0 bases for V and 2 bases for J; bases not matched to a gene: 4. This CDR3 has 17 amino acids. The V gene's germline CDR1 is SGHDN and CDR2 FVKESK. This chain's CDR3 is CASSQEGDRGPYNEQFF. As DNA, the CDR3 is TGTGCCAGCAGCCAAGAAGGGGACAGGGGTCCCTACAATGAGCAGTTCTTC. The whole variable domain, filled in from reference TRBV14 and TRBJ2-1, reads EAGVTQFPSHSVIEKGQTVTLRCDPISGHDNLYWYRRVMGKEIKFLLHFVKESKQDESGMPNNRFLAERTGGTYSTLKVQPAELEDSGVYFCASSQEGDRGPYNEQFFGPGTRLTVL.

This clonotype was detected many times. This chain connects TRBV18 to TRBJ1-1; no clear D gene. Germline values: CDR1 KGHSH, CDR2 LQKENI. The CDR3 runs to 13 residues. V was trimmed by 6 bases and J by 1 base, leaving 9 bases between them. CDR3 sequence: CASSQNGNTEAFF. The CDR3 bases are TGTGCCAGCTCTCAAAACGGGAACACTGAAGCTTTCTTT. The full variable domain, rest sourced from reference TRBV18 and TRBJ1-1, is NAGVMQNPRHLVRRRGQEARLRCSPMKGHSHVYWYRQLPEEGLKFMVYLQKENIIDESGMPKERFSAEFPKEGPSILRIQQVVRGDSAAYFCASSQNGNTEAFFGQGTRLTVV.